These T cell receptor beta chains were read from a single sample in a study of control samples from healthy donors and cancer patients. Produced via immunoSEQ multiplex PCR; TCRdb's table is partial and in-frame only. Among 150,000 or so clones listed, 80% to 95% were seen once. Sequenced input: blood. The receptors derive from a man younger than 35 in good health. CDR3s include the opening cysteine and the closing phenylalanine or tryptophan. D genes are given only for firm matches. The size of a clone is reported for some rows only, either as once, few or many, or as a class for expanded clones.

TRBV30	NA	13	TRBJ1-6	NA	CAGHRQFNSPLHF	TGTGCCGGCCACAGGCAATTCAACTCACCCCTCCACTTT
TRBV29-1	NA	11	TRBJ1-1	NA	CSVGRNTEAFF	TGCAGCGTTGGGCGGAACACTGAAGCTTTCTTT
TRBV10-2	once	17	TRBJ1-2	TRBD1	CASNPQSRDRGTYGYTF	TGCGCCAGCAACCCCCAATCCCGGGACAGGGGCACCTATGGCTACACCTTC
TRBV14	many	14	TRBJ1-2	NA	CASSQNRGGYGYTF	TGTGCCAGCAGCCAAAACCGAGGCGGGTATGGCTACACCTTC
TRBV12-5	NA	15	TRBJ2-1	TRBD2	CASGLDSGGYNEQFF	TGTGCTAGTGGTTTGGACAGCGGGGGGTACAATGAGCAGTTCTTC
TRBV5-5	once	16	TRBJ2-3	TRBD1	CASSSSRGLIRDTQYF	TGTGCCAGCAGCTCAAGCAGGGGGCTCATTCGGGATACGCAGTATTTT
TRBV6-5	NA	16	TRBJ2-5	NA	CASSYFGGSGRETQYF	TGTGCCAGCAGTTACTTCGGGGGCAGCGGGCGAGAGACCCAGTACTTC
TRBV4-2	NA	14	TRBJ1-1	NA	CASSPHSANTEAFF	TGTGCCAGCAGCCCCCACTCGGCCAACACTGAAGCTTTCTTT
TRBV7-8	NA	12	TRBJ2-7	NA	CASSASGYEQYF	TGTGCCAGCAGCGCGAGTGGCTACGAGCAGTACTTC
TRBV6-5	once	14	TRBJ1-6	NA	CASTRDGRNSPLHF	TGTGCCAGCACCCGGGACGGGCGTAATTCACCCCTCCACTTT
TRBV30	NA	16	TRBJ2-3	TRBD2	CAWSVRSGGKTDTQYF	TGTGCCTGGAGTGTACGAAGCGGGGGTAAGACAGATACGCAGTATTTT
TRBV6-6	NA	13	TRBJ2-7	NA	CASIGAGYYEQYF	TGTGCCAGCATTGGTGCGGGCTACTACGAGCAGTACTTC
TRBV6-5	NA	15	TRBJ1-1	NA	CASSYRAWGNTEAFF	TGTGCCAGCAGCTACCGGGCCTGGGGGAACACTGAAGCTTTCTTT
TRBV7-9	NA	17	TRBJ1-6	NA	CASSLYPSRGGNSPLHF	TGTGCCAGCAGCTTATATCCATCCCGAGGGGGTAATTCACCCCTCCACTTT
TRBV27	NA	13	TRBJ1-2	NA	CASSLTGGDGYTF	TGTGCCAGCAGTTTAACCGGGGGGGATGGCTACACCTTC
TRBV2	few	9	TRBJ1-1	NA	CATRGWAFF	TGTGCCACCCGGGGGTGGGCTTTCTTT
TRBV3-1/TRBV3-2	NA	14	TRBJ1-1	TRBD1	CASTIQGRNTEAFF	TGTGCCAGCACCATACAGGGGCGAAACACTGAAGCTTTCTTT